This TCR beta chain appears in the sequencing data of a study of T-cell memory formation after mild COVID-19. Overall study context: Largely donor-specific sequence clusters came from a couple of donors. Study-wide results and limits: The study detected some responding clones in pre-infection memory, suggesting cross-reactive memory joined.

5'RACE with constant-segment primers yielded barcoded, UMI-tagged TCR alpha and TCR beta cDNA libraries. From the 5' RACE reads, TCRdb called clonotypes with MiXCR, one entry per CDR3 protein. The sample holds just under 550,000 distinct CDR3 sequences, just over 20% seen once. This clonotype was observed a few times. What it binds is not known. CDR3 size: 16 residues. V lost 2 bases and J 4 bases, leaving 15 bases between the germline ends. Germline V gene data show CDR1 as MNHEY and CDR2 as SVGEGT. Sequenced sample: PBMCs or a T cell subset sorted from them (not recorded which). The source is an adult woman who had mild COVID-19 (a few samples of this study predate the infection). Cell type and time point are not known. The V call is TRBV6-2 or TRBV6-3, the J call TRBJ1-3, with D unresolved. In DNA, the CDR3 is TGTGCCAGCAGTTACGGGCCTCCGTTGGGAGGAAACACCATATATTTT. This translates into CASSYGPPLGGNTIYF.